One sample yielded the 32 T cell receptor beta chains listed below, sequenced in a study of shared clonotypes between healthy human individuals. Sequencing was performed with immunoSEQ multiplex PCR; in TCRdb, only in-frame clones are kept and a portion is missing. This table holds 2 million to 2.5 million clones, about 92% found once. The sequencing sample was made of naive CD4+ T cells from PBMCs. Subset of the sample: CD45RA+ positively selected. The receptors were sampled from a man younger than 30 in good health. Some clones in this sample may be carry-over from other donors' samples.

V gene TRBV11-2 combines with J gene TRBJ2-4, with 10 bases fitting TRBD2. CDR1 is SGHAT, CDR2 FQNNGV, per germline. The length of the CDR3 is 17 residues. The ends lost 5 bases at V and 3 bases at J; junction bases unmatched: 10. The CDR3 sequence: CASSHPSSGRGKNIQYF. The CDR3 DNA sequence: TGTGCCAGCAGCCACCCTTCCAGCGGGAGGGGCAAAAACATTCAGTACTTC.

The V and J genes are TRBV6-5 and TRBJ1-3; D is ambiguous. Germline CDR1 and CDR2: MNHEY and SVGAGI. V lost 4 bases, J lost 0 bases, and 7 bases lay in between. The CDR3 covers 14 residues. The CDR3 is CASSSRNSGNTIYF. For the CDR3, the DNA is TGTGCCAGCAGTTCCCGTAACTCTGGAAACACCATATATTTT.

On this clone itself: The identical CDR3 is also encoded by other nucleotide sequences in the sample. The rearrangement joins TRBV15 to TRBJ2-7, with D possibly TRBD2 on 5 matching bases. The CDR3 sequence is 14 residues long. CDR1 and CDR2 from the germline V gene are LNHNV and YYDKDF (reference sequence). V was shortened by 1 base and J by 4 bases, with 11 bases between the two germline ends. The CDR3 here is CATSRAGNSYEQYF. The CDR3 DNA reads TGTGCCACCAGCAGAGCGGGGAATTCATACGAGCAGTACTTC.

The chain combines TRBV27 with TRBJ2-7, with 11 bases lining up with TRBD2. V dropped 8 bases and J dropped 4; count of bases not matched to a gene: 10. CDR1 and CDR2 from the germline V gene are MNHEY and SMNVEV (reference sequence). The CDR3 runs 15 residues. The DNA for the CDR3 is TGTGCCAGCGGGGCTCTAGCGGGAGGATGGTACGAGCAGTACTTC. Translating it yields CASGALAGGWYEQYF.

Turning to this clone: Other nucleotide sequences in the sample specify the same CDR3. DNA for the CDR3: TGTGCCAGCAGTAGCCTTTGGGGCGAAAAACTGTTTTTT. It specifies CASSSLWGEKLFF. The rearrangement joins TRBV27 to TRBJ1-4; D may be TRBD1 (5 bases). The CDR3 loop spans 13 amino acids. Germline lookup yields CDR1 MNHEY and CDR2 SMNVEV (reference sequence). V was trimmed by 5 bases and J by 8 bases, leaving 12 bases between them. Filled out from reference TRBV27 and TRBJ1-4, the complete variable domain reads EAQVTQNPRYLITVTGKKLTVTCSQNMNHEYMSWYRQDPGLGLRQIYYSMNVEVTDKGDVPEGYKVSRKEKRNFPLILESPSPNQTSLYFCASSSLWGEKLFFGSGTQLSVL.

This chain joins TRBV28 and TRBJ1-4; 12 bases match TRBD1. With 5 bases clipped from V and 4 bases from J, the junction kept 8 bases outside the gene matches. Looked up from germline, CDR1 is MDHEN and CDR2 is SYDVKM. The CDR3 extends over 17 amino acids. The CDR3 sequence is CASSQPGQGAINEKLFF. The CDR3 DNA reads as TGTGCCAGCAGTCAGCCGGGACAGGGGGCCATTAATGAAAAACTGTTTTTT.

This chain connects TRBV4-2 to TRBJ2-5; 10 bases map to TRBD2. After removal of 0 bases from V and 4 bases from J, the junction contained 14 bases not matched to a gene. The CDR3 is 19 residues long. Germline CDR1 and CDR2: LGHNA and YNFKEQ. The CDR3 nucleotides read TGTGCCAGCAGCCAAGATTCGCCGAGCTGGGCTAGCGGGAGAGAGACCCAGTACTTC. It translates to CASSQDSPSWASGRETQYF.

Concerning this clone itself: Distinct nucleotide sequences in the sample also encode this CDR3. This chain joins TRBV27 and TRBJ2-1; D remains unclear. V gave up 5 bases and J gave up 0 bases, with 11 bases separating them. The CDR3 is 15 amino acids. Germline assignment: CDR1 MNHEY and CDR2 SMNVEV (reference sequence). DNA of the CDR3: TGTGCCAGCAGTCTGACTGCTAGCTCCTACAATGAGCAGTTCTTC. This encodes CASSLTASSYNEQFF.

The chain carries TRBV7-2 and TRBJ2-2; D perhaps matches TRBD1 (6 bases). Germline V CDR1 and CDR2: SGHTA, FQGNSA. The CDR3 is 15 residues long. The V gene lost 3 bases and the J gene lost 0 bases, with 8 bases spanning the gap. The CDR3 nucleotides read TGTGCCAGCAGCTTGGACAGAACGAACACCGGGGAGCTGTTTTTT. Its translation: CASSLDRTNTGELFF.

This clone came up once. The chain employs TRBV28 and TRBJ1-5, with D unclear. The V and J ends lost 6 bases and 6 bases respectively, with 15 bases between them. The CDR3 is 14 amino acids. CDR1 is MDHEN and CDR2 is SYDVKM in the germline V gene. CDR3 sequence reads: CASRLPRGSQPQHF. The CDR3 coding sequence is TGTGCCAGCAGACTTCCACGTGGGTCTCAGCCCCAGCATTTT.

V gene TRBV4-1 combines with J gene TRBJ2-7; TRBD1 might be the D (6 bases). Germline CDR1 reads MGHRA; CDR2 reads YSYEKL. V dropped 3 bases and J dropped 11 bases, with 23 bases sitting between them. The CDR3 spans 15 residues. CDR3 DNA: TGCGCCAGCAGCCACACAGAACAGGGTGGGGGCCCCAAGTACTTC. It is translated as CASSHTEQGGGPKYF.

This chain joins TRBV28 and TRBJ1-5, with D perhaps TRBD1 (5 bases). Germline values: CDR1 MDHEN, CDR2 SYDVKM. V was pared by 4 bases and J by 0 bases, with 10 bases between. CDR3 length equals 15 residues. CDR3 coding DNA: TGTGCCAGCAGTTCCAGACAGTATAGCAATCAGCCCCAGCATTTT. Protein sequence: CASSSRQYSNQPQHF.

The chain joins TRBV5-4 to TRBJ2-1; D remains ambiguous. Trimming stripped 4 bases from V and 7 bases from J, with 9 bases between. The germline CDR1 and CDR2 sequences are SGHNT and YYREEE (reference sequence). This CDR3 contains 12 residues. The CDR3 sequence is CASSPTRNEQFF. The CDR3 DNA is TGTGCCAGCAGCCCCACTCGTAATGAGCAGTTCTTC.

This clone showed up just a few times. The chain combines TRBV7-3 with TRBJ1-1; perhaps TRBD1 as D (6 bases). The ends were cut back, 5 bases at V and 5 bases at J, with 15 bases in the middle. The germline V gene has CDR1 SGHTA and CDR2 FQGTGA. This CDR3 contains 14 residues. The chain's CDR3 is CASSLLGQSTEAFF. CDR3 nucleotides: TGTGCCAGCAGCCTCCTAGGACAGTCGACTGAAGCTTTCTTT.

The rearrangement joins TRBV28 to TRBJ2-7; 12 bases are shared with TRBD2. Trimming cost V 4 bases and J 3 bases; bases outside gene matches: 7. The CDR3 runs 16 residues. Germline V gene sequence: CDR1 MDHEN, CDR2 SYDVKM. For the CDR3, the DNA is TGTGCCAGCAGTTCACCCTCGACTAGCGGGAGCTACGAGCAGTACTTC. This encodes CASSSPSTSGSYEQYF.

The J gene is TRBJ2-1, the V gene TRBV4-2; TRBD1 aligns across 9 bases. The CDR3 is 15 residues long. V lost 6 bases and J lost 5; bases outside the gene matches: 8. Germline CDR1 reads LGHNA; CDR2 reads YNFKEQ. CDR3 DNA: TGTGCCAGCAGGATGGGACAGGGATGGGACAATGAGCAGTTCTTC. Translated, it gives CASRMGQGWDNEQFF.

V usage is TRBV9 and J usage is TRBJ2-1, with 7 bases fitting TRBD2. J gave up 4 bases and V 3 bases, and 10 bases lay outside the gene matches. From germline, CDR1 is SGDLS and CDR2 YYNGEE. The CDR3 extends over 16 amino acids. The CDR3 nucleotides read TGTGCCAGCAGCGGGGGAGGGCAATACTCTTACAATGAGCAGTTCTTC. Its translation: CASSGGGQYSYNEQFF.

The rearrangement uses TRBV28 and TRBJ1-4; perhaps TRBD1 as D (6 bases). Per the germline V gene, CDR1 is MDHEN and CDR2 is SYDVKM. The CDR3 extends over 14 amino acids. Trimming left V 2 bases short and J 5 bases short, with 9 bases between. CDR3 loop: CASSLPGQNEKLFF. In nucleotides, the CDR3 is TGTGCCAGCAGTTTACCTGGACAGAATGAAAAACTGTTTTTT.

Worth noting for this clone: Other DNA sequences from this sample encode an identical CDR3 as well. V usage is TRBV2 and J usage is TRBJ2-5, with TRBD1 identical over 7 bases. The V gene's germline CDR1 is SNHLY and CDR2 FYNNEI. CDR3 length: 13 amino acids. V lost 4 bases to trimming and J lost 5 bases; unmatched junction nucleotides: 4. The DNA for the CDR3 is TGTGCCAGCAGTGGGGACAGCCGGGAGACCCAGTACTTC. Translation: CASSGDSRETQYF.

V usage is TRBV7-2 and J usage is TRBJ2-7, with 9 bases matching TRBD2. CDR3 length equals 15 residues. Unmatched junction bases numbered 6, after V lost 4 bases and J lost 2 bases. CDR1 and CDR2 from the germline V gene are SGHTA and FQGNSA. CDR3 sequence: CASSSMTSGAYEQYF. DNA of the CDR3: TGTGCCAGCAGCTCGATGACTAGCGGCGCCTACGAGCAGTACTTC. Using reference TRBV7-2 and TRBJ2-7 for the parts outside the CDR3, the full variable domain is GAGVSQSPSNKVTEKGKDVELRCDPISGHTALYWYRQSLGQGLEFLIYFQGNSAPDKSGLPSDRFSAERTGGSVSTLTIQRTQQEDSAVYLCASSSMTSGAYEQYFGPGTRLTVT.

The chain couples TRBV5-1 to TRBJ2-2, with TRBD2 matching over 12 bases. This CDR3 spans 15 amino acids. The V and J ends lost 5 bases and 6 bases, in that order; junction bases with no gene match: 5. CDR1 is SGHRS, CDR2 YFSETQ, per germline. CDR3 sequence (DNA): TGCGCCAGCAGGAGACTAGCGGGAGAGGCCGGGGAGCTGTTTTTT. It is translated as CASRRLAGEAGELFF.

Of note for this clone: The sample holds other DNA sequences that translate to the same CDR3. For the CDR3, the DNA is TGTGCCAGCAGCTTTGGGGGTACCGGGGAGCTGTTTTTT. The encoded protein is CASSFGGTGELFF. J is TRBJ2-2 and V is TRBV7-9, with D perhaps TRBD1 or TRBD2 (5 bases each). Trimming left V 3 bases short and J 5 bases short, with 7 bases between. Looked up from germline, CDR1 is SEHNR and CDR2 is FQNEAQ (reference sequence). CDR3 size: 13 residues.

V is TRBV2 and J is TRBJ1-5; the D gene is possibly TRBD1 (6 bases). Trimming removed 6 bases from V and 5 bases from J, with 17 bases in between. This CDR3 spans 15 amino acids. Germline values: CDR1 SNHLY, CDR2 FYNNEI. CDR3 in amino acids: CASRTGTFPHQPQHF. Here the CDR3 DNA reads TGTGCCAGCAGGACCGGGACATTCCCTCATCAGCCCCAGCATTTT. The whole variable domain, remainder taken from reference TRBV2 and TRBJ1-5, is EPEVTQTPSHQVTQMGQEVILRCVPISNHLYFYWYRQILGQKVEFLVSFYNNEISEKSEIFDDQFSVERPDGSNFTLKIRSTKLEDSAMYFCASRTGTFPHQPQHFGDGTRLSIL.

This chain uses TRBV6-1 with TRBJ2-7, with 9 bases that match TRBD2. The J segment lost 4 bases and the V segment lost 4 bases, leaving 14 bases of the junction unmatched. CDR1 is MNHNS and CDR2 is SASEGT in the germline V gene. This CDR3 has 17 amino acids. CDR3 amino acids: CASSVRGGMREGYEQYF. The CDR3 nucleotides are TGTGCCAGCAGTGTAAGGGGCGGAATGCGGGAGGGATACGAGCAGTACTTC.

This clone was seen a single time. The rearrangement links TRBV2 to TRBJ2-3, with a possible D match to TRBD2 (6 bases). V lost 1 base to trimming and J lost 2 bases, with 16 bases between them. CDR3 length: 17 amino acids. CDR1 is SNHLY and CDR2 is FYNNEI in the germline V gene. The CDR3: CASSEGLRGMITDTQYF. The CDR3 nucleotides read TGTGCCAGCAGTGAAGGGTTGCGGGGCATGATCACAGATACGCAGTATTTT.

V and J are TRBV5-1 and TRBJ1-1, with a weak D call TRBD1 (5 bases). The germline V gene has CDR1 SGHRS and CDR2 YFSETQ. The CDR3 covers 14 residues. V gave up 1 base and J gave up 1 base, with 8 bases separating them. CDR3 region: CASSLHGANTEAFF. In DNA form, the CDR3 reads TGCGCCAGCAGCTTGCACGGGGCGAACACTGAAGCTTTCTTT.

This clone was seen once. In DNA, the CDR3 is TGTGCCAGCAGCCCTGGGGCGATCTCTGGAAACACCATATATTTT. As protein: CASSPGAISGNTIYF. The J gene is TRBJ1-3, the V gene TRBV28; possibly TRBD1 for D (5 bases). Germline loops: CDR1 MDHEN, CDR2 SYDVKM. This CDR3 has 15 residues. The V end lost 6 bases, the J end lost 0 bases, and 12 bases lay between the germline ends. Full variable domain (remainder filled in from reference TRBV28 and TRBJ1-3): DVKVTQSSRYLVKRTGEKVFLECVQDMDHENMFWYRQDPGLGLRLIYFSYDVKMKEKGDIPEGYSVSREKKERFSLILESASTNQTSMYLCASSPGAISGNTIYFGEGSWLTVV.

The chain carries TRBV2 and TRBJ1-4; D not certain. This CDR3 is 16 amino acids long. V was clipped by 8 bases and J by 1 base, with 17 bases between them. CDR1 and CDR2 (germline): SNHLY, FYNNEI. CDR3 region: CASRSGLVRTNEKLFF. The CDR3 bases are TGTGCCAGCCGTTCCGGACTGGTACGAACTAATGAAAAACTGTTTTTT.

This chain connects TRBV25-1 to TRBJ2-7; D might be TRBD1 (6 bases). V was pared by 8 bases and J by 0 bases, with 14 bases between. This CDR3 has 14 residues. Per the germline V gene, CDR1 is MGHDK and CDR2 is SYGVNS. CDR3 region: CASSHRANSYEQYF. The CDR3 DNA sequence: TGTGCCAGCTCCCACAGGGCCAACTCCTACGAGCAGTACTTC.

The chain carries TRBV4-1 and TRBJ1-2; tentative D call: TRBD1 (5 bases). V dropped 3 bases and J dropped 8 bases, with 16 bases sitting between them. The CDR3 loop spans 14 amino acids. Germline CDR1 and CDR2: MGHRA and YSYEKL. This chain's CDR3 is CASSHEPGRGGYTF. The CDR3 coding sequence is TGCGCCAGCAGCCACGAACCAGGGAGAGGCGGCTACACCTTC.

The V call is TRBV11-2, the J call TRBJ1-1; D gene uncertain. CDR1 and CDR2 (germline): SGHAT, FQNNGV. V shed 4 bases and J shed 0 bases, with 9 bases lying between them. The CDR3 has 14 amino acids. This CDR3 is CASSSAGMNTEAFF. The DNA of the CDR3 is TGTGCCAGCAGCTCGGCGGGGATGAACACTGAAGCTTTCTTT.

This clone showed up just once. CDR3: CASSLADRLPNYGYTF. In DNA, the CDR3 is TGTGCCAGCAGCTTAGCGGACAGGCTACCTAACTATGGCTACACCTTC. The rearrangement uses TRBV7-9 and TRBJ1-2, with 7 nucleotides matching TRBD1. The J segment lost 0 bases and the V segment lost 0 bases, leaving 4 bases of the junction unmatched. There are 16 residues in the CDR3. Germline values: CDR1 SEHNR, CDR2 FQNEAQ (reference sequence).